A selection of T cell receptor beta chains follows, all from one sample in a study of blood T cells in healthy people across ages. TCRdb passed the 5' RACE reads through MiXCR, listing each CDR3 protein once. The sample lists 1 million or so distinct CDR3 sequences; 45% were seen once. The material sequenced was blood. The receptors stem from a woman aged 55-69 years in good health. The CDR3 runs from the conserved cysteine through the conserved F or W. D genes are given only for firm matches. Part of the rows lack a size; the others show once, few, many or a class for expanded clones.

clone_size	j_call	cdr3_length	v_call	d_call	cdr3_nt	cdr3_aa
few	TRBJ2-3	18	TRBV11-2	TRBD2	TGTGCCAGCAGCTTTATCACTAGCGGGACCTTGGGGACAGATACGCAGTATTTT	CASSFITSGTLGTDTQYF
few	TRBJ2-1	14	TRBV20-1	TRBD2	TGCAGTGCTAGATCTAGCGGGATTCGTAATGAGCAGTTCTTC	CSARSSGIRNEQFF
-	TRBJ2-1	17	TRBV10-3	TRBD2	TGTGCCATCAGGGAGTCGACTAGCGGGAGGGTCGGCAATGAGCAGTTCTTC	CAIRESTSGRVGNEQFF
few	TRBJ2-5	15	TRBV9	-	TGTGCCAGCAGCGTACAAGGAACAGCCCAAGAGACCCAGTACTTC	CASSVQGTAQETQYF
-	TRBJ2-5	15	TRBV3-1	-	TGTGCCAGCAGCCCGTCTCGACAGGGCCCGCGGGAGCAGTACTTC	CASSPSRQGPREQYF
few	TRBJ2-7	15	TRBV6-6	TRBD1	TGTGCCAGCAGAGACGGACAGGGGGGAACCTACGAGCAGTACTTC	CASRDGQGGTYEQYF
few	TRBJ2-1	14	TRBV6-6	TRBD2	TGTGCCAGCAGTCCGACTAGCGCGTACAATGAGCAGTTCTTC	CASSPTSAYNEQFF
-	TRBJ2-6	14	TRBV7-6	-	TGTGCCAGCAGCTTAAGACCCGGGGCCAACGTCCTGACTTTC	CASSLRPGANVLTF
few	TRBJ2-3	13	TRBV27	-	TGTGCCAGCAGTTGGGGACGCTCTCAACAGCAGTATTTT	CASSWGRSQQQYF
-	TRBJ2-3	15	TRBV12-3/TRBV12-4	-	TGTGCCAGCAGTCGACGGACAGCGGTCACAGATACGCAGTATTTT	CASSRRTAVTDTQYF
few	TRBJ2-7	12	TRBV29-1	-	TGCAGCGTTGGGGCAGGGTCCTACGAGCAGTACTTC	CSVGAGSYEQYF
-	TRBJ2-5	15	TRBV3-1	-	TGTGCCAGCAGCCAAGAGATAGGCGGGGTACAGACCCAGTACTTC	CASSQEIGGVQTQYF
-	TRBJ2-7	13	TRBV5-1	-	TGCGCCAGCAGCTTGGCTCAAGATCTCGAGCAGTACTTC	CASSLAQDLEQYF
-	TRBJ2-7	15	TRBV12-3/TRBV12-4	-	TGTGCCAGCAGCCCCGCGGGACGGACTTTCTACGAGCAGTACTTC	CASSPAGRTFYEQYF
-	TRBJ2-1	14	TRBV20-1	-	TGCAGTGCAATCAATATCCGGACCTACAATGAGCAGTTCTTC	CSAINIRTYNEQFF
few	TRBJ2-5	14	TRBV12-3/TRBV12-4	-	TGTGCCAGCAGTTTGTTACGGTCTCAAGAGACCCAGTACTTC	CASSLLRSQETQYF
-	TRBJ2-7	14	TRBV20-1	TRBD1	TGCAGTGCTAGAGGGGACAGGGCCGACTACGAGCAGTACTTC	CSARGDRADYEQYF
-	TRBJ2-2	20	TRBV5-1	-	TGCGCCAGCAGCTTGGCATGGACCGACCACTTGGGACCTTTTGTCGGGGAGCTGTTTTTT	CASSLAWTDHLGPFVGELFF
-	TRBJ2-7	13	TRBV5-1	-	TGCGCCAGCAGCGACGGGGTCCCCTACGAGCAGTACTTC	CASSDGVPYEQYF